The TCR beta chain described here comes from a study of Tregs in tolerant kidney transplant recipients. In the case of this clone: Its antigen is not identified.

V lost 4 bases to trimming and J lost 4 bases, with 22 bases between them. The CDR3 is made up of 17 amino acids. The germline CDR1 and CDR2 sequences are SGHTA and FQGNSA. General study points: No direct test of biological reproducibility was done here. Findings come from small patient numbers and require larger validation.

TCRdb's table, derived via immunoSEQ multiplex PCR, lists solely in-frame clones and lacks some. Altogether 75,000 to 100,000 clones are present, roughly 93% being singletons, with the ten largest covering about 1.5%. Recipients received nonmyeloablative bone marrow transplants from related graft donors, with transient mixed chimerism. Thawed PBMCs were FACS-sorted into unstimulated CD4+CD25+CD127- regulatory T cells, CD4+CD25- non-regulatory cells, CD4 and CD8 cells. The chain employs TRBV7-2 and TRBJ2-5, with D maybe TRBD2 (7 bases). The source of this sequence is a human patient who received a combined kidney and bone marrow transplant. Some T cells could come from the graft donor. Material: CD4+ T cells from blood (PBMCs), obtained 12 months after the transplant. The DNA of the CDR3 is TGTGCCAGCAGCTGGCGAGGGGGGGGCCAGGGAGCAGAGACCCAGTACTTC. Translated, it gives CASSWRGGGQGAETQYF.